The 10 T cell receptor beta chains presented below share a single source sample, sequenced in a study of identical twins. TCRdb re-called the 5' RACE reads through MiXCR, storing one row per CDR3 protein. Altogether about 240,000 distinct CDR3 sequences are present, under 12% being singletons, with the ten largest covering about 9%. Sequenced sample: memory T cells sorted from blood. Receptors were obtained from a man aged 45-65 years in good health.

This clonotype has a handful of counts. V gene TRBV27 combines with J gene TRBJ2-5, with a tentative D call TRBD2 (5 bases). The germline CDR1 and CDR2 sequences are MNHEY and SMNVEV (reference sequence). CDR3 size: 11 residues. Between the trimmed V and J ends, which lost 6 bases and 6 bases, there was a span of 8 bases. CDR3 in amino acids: CASRLGKTQYF. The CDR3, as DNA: TGTGCCAGCAGACTCGGGAAGACCCAGTACTTC.

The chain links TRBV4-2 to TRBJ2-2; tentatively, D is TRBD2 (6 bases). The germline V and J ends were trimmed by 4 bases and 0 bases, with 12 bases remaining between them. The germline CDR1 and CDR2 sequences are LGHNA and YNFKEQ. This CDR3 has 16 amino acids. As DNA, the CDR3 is TGTGCCAGCAGCCGCAACGGGGGTACGAACACCGGGGAGCTGTTTTTT. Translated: CASSRNGGTNTGELFF.

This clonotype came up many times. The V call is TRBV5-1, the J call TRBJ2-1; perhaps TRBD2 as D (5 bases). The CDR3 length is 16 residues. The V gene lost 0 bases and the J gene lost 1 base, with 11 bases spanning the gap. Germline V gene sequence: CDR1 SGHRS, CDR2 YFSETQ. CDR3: CASSLDTSSSYNEQFF. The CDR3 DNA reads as TGCGCCAGCAGCTTGGACACTAGTTCGTCCTACAATGAGCAGTTCTTC.

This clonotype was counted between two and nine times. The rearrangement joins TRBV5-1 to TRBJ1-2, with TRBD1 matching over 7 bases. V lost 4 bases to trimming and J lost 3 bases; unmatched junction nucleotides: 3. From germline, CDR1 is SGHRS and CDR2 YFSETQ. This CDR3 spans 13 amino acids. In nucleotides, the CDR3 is TGCGCCAGCAGCCACGGACAGGACTATGGCTACACCTTC. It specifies CASSHGQDYGYTF.

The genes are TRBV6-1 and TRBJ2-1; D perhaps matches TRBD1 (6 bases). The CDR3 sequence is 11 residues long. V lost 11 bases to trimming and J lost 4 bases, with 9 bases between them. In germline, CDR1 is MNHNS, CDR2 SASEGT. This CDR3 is CAGRGYNEQFF. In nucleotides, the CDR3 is TGTGCCGGAAGGGGGTACAATGAGCAGTTCTTC.

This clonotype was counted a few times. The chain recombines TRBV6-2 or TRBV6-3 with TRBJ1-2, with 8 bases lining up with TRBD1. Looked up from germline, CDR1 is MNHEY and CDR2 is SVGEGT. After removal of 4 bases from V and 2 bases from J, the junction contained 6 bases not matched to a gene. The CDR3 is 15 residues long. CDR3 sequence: CASSFDRGRNYGYTF. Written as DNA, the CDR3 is TGTGCCAGCAGTTTCGACAGGGGACGGAACTATGGCTACACCTTC.

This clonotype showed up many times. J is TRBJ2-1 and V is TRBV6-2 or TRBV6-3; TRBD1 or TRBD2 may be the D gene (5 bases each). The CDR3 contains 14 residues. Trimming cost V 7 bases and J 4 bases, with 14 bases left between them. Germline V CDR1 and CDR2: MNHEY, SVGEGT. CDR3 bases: TGTGCCAGCACCTCGAGTGGGGGATACAATGAGCAGTTCTTC. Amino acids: CASTSSGGYNEQFF.

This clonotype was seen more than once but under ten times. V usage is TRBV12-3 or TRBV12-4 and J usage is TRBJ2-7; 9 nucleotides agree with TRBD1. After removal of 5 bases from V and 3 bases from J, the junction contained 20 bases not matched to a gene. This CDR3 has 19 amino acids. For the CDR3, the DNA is TGTGCCAGCAGTAAAACAGGGGGCAGGGCACCCAATTTCGGCTACGAGCAGTACTTC. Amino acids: CASSKTGGRAPNFGYEQYF.

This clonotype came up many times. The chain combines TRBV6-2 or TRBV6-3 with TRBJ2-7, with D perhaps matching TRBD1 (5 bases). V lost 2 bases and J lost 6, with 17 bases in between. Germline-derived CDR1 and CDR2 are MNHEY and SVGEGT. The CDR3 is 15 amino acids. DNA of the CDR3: TGTGCCAGCAGTTACACCCTGGGATGGGGCTCCGAGCAGTACTTC. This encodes CASSYTLGWGSEQYF.

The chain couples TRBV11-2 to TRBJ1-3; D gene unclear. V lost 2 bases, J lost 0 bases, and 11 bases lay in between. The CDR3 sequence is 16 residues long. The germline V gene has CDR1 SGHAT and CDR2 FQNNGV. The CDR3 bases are TGTGCCAGCAGCTTATCGGAGGGAAACTCTGGAAACACCATATATTTT. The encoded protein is CASSLSEGNSGNTIYF.